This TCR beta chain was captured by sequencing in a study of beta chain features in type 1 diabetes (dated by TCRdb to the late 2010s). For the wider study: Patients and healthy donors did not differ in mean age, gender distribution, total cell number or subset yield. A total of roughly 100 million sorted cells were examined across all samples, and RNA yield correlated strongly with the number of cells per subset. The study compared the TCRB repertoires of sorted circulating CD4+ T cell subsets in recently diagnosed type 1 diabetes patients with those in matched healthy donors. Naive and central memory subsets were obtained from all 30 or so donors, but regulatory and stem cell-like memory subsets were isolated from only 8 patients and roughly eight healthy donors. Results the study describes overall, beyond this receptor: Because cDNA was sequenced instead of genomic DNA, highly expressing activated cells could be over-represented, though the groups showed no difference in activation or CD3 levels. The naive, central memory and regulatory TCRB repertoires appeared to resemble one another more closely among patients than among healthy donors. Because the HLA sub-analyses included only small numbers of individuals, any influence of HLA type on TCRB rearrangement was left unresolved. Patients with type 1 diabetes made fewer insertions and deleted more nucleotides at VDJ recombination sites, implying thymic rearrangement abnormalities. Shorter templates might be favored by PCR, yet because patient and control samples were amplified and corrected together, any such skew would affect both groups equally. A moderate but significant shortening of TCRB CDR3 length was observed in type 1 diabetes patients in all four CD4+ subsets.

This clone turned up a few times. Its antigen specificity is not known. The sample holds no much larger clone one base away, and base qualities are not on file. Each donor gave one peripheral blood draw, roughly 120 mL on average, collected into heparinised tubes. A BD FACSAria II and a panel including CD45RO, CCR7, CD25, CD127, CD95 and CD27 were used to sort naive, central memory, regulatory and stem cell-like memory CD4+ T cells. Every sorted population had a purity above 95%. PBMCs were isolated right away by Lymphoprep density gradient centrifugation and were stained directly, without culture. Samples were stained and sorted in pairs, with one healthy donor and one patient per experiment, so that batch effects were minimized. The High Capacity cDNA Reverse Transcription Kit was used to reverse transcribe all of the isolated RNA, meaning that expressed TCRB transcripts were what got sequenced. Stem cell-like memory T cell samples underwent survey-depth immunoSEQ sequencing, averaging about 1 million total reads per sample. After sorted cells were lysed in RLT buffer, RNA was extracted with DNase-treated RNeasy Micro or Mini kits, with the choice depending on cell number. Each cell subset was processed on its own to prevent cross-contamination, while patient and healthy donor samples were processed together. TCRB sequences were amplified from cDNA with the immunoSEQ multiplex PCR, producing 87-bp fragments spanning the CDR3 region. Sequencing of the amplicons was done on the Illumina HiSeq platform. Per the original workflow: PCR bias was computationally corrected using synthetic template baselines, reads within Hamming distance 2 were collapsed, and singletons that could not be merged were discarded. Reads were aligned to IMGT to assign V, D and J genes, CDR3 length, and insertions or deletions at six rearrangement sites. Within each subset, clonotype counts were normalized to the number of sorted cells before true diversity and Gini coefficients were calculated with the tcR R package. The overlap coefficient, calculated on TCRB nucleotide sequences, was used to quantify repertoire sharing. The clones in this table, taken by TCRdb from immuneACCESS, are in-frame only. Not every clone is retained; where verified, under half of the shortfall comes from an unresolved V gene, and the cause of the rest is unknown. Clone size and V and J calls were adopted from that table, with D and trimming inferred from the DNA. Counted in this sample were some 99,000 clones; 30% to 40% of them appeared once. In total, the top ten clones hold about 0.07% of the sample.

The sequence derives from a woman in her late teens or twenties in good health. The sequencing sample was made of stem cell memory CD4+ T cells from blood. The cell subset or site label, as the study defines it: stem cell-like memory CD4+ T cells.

Read as DNA, the sequence is TGCGCCAGCAGCCGGGACAGGGCGTATGGCTACACCTTC. Translation gives CASSRDRAYGYTF. In this chain, TRBV5-1 is recombined with TRBJ1-2, with 9 bases matching TRBD1. The germline V gene provides CDR1 SGHRS and CDR2 YFSETQ. The CDR3 sequence holds 13 residues, the cysteine and phenylalanine included. The sequence is cut down to CDR3 DNA, 39 bases in frame from base 1. Germline trimming amounts to 4 bases on V and 5 bases on J, with 3 as the count of junction bases outside the gene matches.